Sequencing of this TCR beta chain was carried out in a study of blood T cell repertoires in COVID-19. Sequencing was performed with immunoSEQ multiplex PCR; in TCRdb, only in-frame clones are kept and a portion is missing. This sample has 300,000 to 500,000 clones, with around 90% found just once. The CDR3 is made up of 15 amino acids. The germline V gene has CDR1 KGHDR and CDR2 SFDVKD. V was pared by 3 bases and J by 5 bases, with 8 bases of the junction left unmatched. This chain joins TRBV24-1 and TRBJ2-7; 8 bases agree with TRBD1. Sequenced: PBMCs or T cells enriched from blood (not recorded which). The TCR sequence derives from a middle-aged woman with acute COVID-19. The CDR3 sequence: CATSDRTGSRNEQYF. CDR3 nucleotides: TGTGCCACCAGTGATCGGACAGGGTCCCGTAACGAGCAGTACTTC.